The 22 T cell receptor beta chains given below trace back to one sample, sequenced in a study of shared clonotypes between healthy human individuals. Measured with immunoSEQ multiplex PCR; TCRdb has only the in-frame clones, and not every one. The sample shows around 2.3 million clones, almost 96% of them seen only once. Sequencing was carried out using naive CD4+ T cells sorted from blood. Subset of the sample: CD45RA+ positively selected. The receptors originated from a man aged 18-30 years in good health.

Here the CDR3 reads CASSHSGADTQYF. The CDR3 nucleotides read TGTGCCAGCAGCCACTCGGGGGCAGATACGCAGTATTTT. The chain has TRBV7-2 and TRBJ2-3, with a possible D match to TRBD2 (6 bases). The length of the CDR3 is 13 residues. The V end lost 5 bases, the J end lost 4 bases, and 10 bases lay between the germline ends. Germline V lookup: CDR1 SGHTA, CDR2 FQGNSA.

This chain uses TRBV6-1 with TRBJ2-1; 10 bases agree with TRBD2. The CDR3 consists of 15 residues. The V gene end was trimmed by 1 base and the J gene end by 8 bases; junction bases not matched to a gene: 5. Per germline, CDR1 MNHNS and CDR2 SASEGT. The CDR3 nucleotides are TGTGCCAGCAGTGAAGAGAGCGGGGGGGCCCATGAGCAGTTCTTC. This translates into CASSEESGGAHEQFF.

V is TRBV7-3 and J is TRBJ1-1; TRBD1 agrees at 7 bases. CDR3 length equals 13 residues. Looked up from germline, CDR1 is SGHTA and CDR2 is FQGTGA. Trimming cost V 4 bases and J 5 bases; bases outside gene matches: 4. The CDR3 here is CASSSTGKTEAFF. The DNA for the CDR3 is TGTGCCAGCAGCTCGACAGGGAAAACTGAAGCTTTCTTT.

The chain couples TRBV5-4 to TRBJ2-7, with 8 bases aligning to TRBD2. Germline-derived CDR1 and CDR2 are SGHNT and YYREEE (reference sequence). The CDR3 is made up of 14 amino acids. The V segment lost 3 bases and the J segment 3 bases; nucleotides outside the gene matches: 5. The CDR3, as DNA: TGTGCCAGCAGCTGGAGCGGGGGCTACTACGAGCAGTACTTC. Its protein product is CASSWSGGYYEQYF. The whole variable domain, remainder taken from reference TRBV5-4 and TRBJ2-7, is ETGVTQSPTHLIKTRGQQVTLRCSSQSGHNTVSWYQQALGQGPQFIFQYYREEENGRGNFPPRFSGLQFPNYSSELNVNALELDDSALYLCASSWSGGYYEQYFGPGTRLTVT.

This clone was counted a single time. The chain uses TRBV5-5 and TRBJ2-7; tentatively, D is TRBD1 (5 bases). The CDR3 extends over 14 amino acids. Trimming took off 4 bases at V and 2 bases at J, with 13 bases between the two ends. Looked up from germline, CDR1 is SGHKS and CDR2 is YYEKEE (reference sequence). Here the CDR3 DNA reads TGTGCCAGCAGCCGGACATCTCAAACCTACGAGCAGTACTTC. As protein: CASSRTSQTYEQYF.

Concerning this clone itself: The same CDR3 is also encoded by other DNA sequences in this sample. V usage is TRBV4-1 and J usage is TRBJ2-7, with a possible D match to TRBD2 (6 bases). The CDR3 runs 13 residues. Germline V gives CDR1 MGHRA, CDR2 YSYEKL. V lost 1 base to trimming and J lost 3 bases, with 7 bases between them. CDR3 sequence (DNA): TGCGCCAGCAGCCAAGGGGGGGTCTACGAGCAGTACTTC. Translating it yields CASSQGGVYEQYF.

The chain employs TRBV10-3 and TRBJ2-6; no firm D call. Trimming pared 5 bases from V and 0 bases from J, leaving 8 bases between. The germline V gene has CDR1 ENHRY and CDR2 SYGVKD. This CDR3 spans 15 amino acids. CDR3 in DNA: TGTGCCATCAGTTTACAGAGCTCTGGGGCCAACGTCCTGACTTTC. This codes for CAISLQSSGANVLTF.

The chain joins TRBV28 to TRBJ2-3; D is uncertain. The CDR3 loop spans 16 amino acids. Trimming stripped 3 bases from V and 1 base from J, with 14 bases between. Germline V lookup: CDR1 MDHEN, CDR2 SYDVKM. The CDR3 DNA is TGTGCCAGCAGTTTGATGGCATCCTTGGGCACAGATACGCAGTATTTT. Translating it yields CASSLMASLGTDTQYF.

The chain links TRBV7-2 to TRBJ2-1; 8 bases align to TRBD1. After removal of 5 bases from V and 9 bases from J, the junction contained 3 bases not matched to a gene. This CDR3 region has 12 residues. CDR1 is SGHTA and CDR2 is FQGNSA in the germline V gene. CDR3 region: CASSPDRGEQFF. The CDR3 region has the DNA TGTGCCAGCAGCCCCGACAGGGGTGAGCAGTTCTTC. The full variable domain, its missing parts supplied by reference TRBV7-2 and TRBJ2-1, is GAGVSQSPSNKVTEKGKDVELRCDPISGHTALYWYRQSLGQGLEFLIYFQGNSAPDKSGLPSDRFSAERTGGSVSTLTIQRTQQEDSAVYLCASSPDRGEQFFGPGTRLTVL.

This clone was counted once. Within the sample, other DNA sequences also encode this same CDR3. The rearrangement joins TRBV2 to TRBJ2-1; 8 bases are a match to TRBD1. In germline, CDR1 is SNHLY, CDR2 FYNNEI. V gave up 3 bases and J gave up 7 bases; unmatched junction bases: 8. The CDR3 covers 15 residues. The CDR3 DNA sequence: TGTGCCAGCAGTGAGGAGCAGGGGGCGTATAATGAGCAGTTCTTC. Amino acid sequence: CASSEEQGAYNEQFF. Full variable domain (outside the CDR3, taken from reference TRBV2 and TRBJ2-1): EPEVTQTPSHQVTQMGQEVILRCVPISNHLYFYWYRQILGQKVEFLVSFYNNEISEKSEIFDDQFSVERPDGSNFTLKIRSTKLEDSAMYFCASSEEQGAYNEQFFGPGTRLTVL.

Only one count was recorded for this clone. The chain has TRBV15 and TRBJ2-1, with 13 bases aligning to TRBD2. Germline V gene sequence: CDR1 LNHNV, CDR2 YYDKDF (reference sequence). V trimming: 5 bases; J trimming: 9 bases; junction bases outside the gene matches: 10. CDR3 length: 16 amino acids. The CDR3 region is CATSPQGTSGASEQFF. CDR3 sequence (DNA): TGTGCCACCAGCCCTCAAGGGACTAGCGGGGCGAGTGAGCAGTTCTTC.

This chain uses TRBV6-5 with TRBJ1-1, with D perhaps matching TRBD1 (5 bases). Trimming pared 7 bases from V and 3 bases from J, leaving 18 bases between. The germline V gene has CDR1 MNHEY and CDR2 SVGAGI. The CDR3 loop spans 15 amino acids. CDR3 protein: CASTPGAGRYTEAFF. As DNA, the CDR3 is TGTGCCAGCACCCCCGGCGCAGGGCGCTACACTGAAGCTTTCTTT.

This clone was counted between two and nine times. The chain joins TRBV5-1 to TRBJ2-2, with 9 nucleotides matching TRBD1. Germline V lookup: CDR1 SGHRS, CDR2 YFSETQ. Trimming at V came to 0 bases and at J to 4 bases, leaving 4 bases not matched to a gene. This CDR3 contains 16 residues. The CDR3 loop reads CASSLAGQGTTGELFF. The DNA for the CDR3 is TGCGCCAGCAGCTTGGCTGGACAGGGGACCACCGGGGAGCTGTTTTTT.

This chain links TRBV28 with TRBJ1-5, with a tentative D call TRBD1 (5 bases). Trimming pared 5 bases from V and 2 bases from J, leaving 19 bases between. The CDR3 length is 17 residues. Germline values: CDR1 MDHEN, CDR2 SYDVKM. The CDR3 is CASSPDGWGIGNQPQHF. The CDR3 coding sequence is TGTGCCAGCAGTCCAGATGGGTGGGGCATCGGCAATCAGCCCCAGCATTTT.

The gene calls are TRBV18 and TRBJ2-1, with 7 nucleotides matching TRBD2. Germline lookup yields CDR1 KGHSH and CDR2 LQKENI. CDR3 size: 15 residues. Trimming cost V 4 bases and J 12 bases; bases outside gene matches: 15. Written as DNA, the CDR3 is TGTGCCAGCTCACACCGGGACTACGGGCAAGCTGGGCAGTTCTTC. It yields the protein CASSHRDYGQAGQFF.

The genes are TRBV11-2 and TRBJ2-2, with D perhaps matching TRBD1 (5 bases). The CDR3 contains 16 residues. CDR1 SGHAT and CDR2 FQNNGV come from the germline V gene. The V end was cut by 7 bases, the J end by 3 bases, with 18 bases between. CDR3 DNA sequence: TGTGCCAGCAACAAAGTCTCAGGGAAATACACCGGGGAGCTGTTTTTT. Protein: CASNKVSGKYTGELFF.

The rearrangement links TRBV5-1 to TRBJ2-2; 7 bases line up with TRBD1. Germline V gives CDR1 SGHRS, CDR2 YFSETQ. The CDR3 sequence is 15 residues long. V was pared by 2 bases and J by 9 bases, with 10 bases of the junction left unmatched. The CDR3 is CASSLGTVSARELFF. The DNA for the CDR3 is TGCGCCAGCAGCTTAGGGACAGTTAGTGCCAGGGAGCTGTTTTTT.

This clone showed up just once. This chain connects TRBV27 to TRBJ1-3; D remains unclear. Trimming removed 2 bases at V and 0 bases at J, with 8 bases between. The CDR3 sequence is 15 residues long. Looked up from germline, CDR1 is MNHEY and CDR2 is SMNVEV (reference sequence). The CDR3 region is CASSLEGHSGNTIYF. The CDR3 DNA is TGTGCCAGCAGTTTAGAGGGCCACTCTGGAAACACCATATATTTT.

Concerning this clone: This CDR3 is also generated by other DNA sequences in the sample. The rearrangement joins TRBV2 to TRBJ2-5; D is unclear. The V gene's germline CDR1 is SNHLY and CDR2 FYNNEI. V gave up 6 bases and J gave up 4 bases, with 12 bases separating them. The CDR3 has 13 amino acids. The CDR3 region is CASSPRGGETQYF. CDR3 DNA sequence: TGTGCCAGCAGCCCTCGTGGCGGAGAGACCCAGTACTTC.

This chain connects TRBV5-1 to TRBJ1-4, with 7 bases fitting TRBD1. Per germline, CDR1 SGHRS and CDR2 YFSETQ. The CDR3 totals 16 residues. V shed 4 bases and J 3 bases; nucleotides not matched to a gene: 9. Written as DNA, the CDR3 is TGCGCCAGCAGCCCCGAGGGGGCCTCCGCTAATGAAAAACTGTTTTTT. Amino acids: CASSPEGASANEKLFF.

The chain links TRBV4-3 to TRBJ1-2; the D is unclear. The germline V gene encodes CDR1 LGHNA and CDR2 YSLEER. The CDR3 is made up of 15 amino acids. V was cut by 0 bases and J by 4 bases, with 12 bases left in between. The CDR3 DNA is TGCGCCAGCAGCCAAGAATTGGGCCCTACCTATGGCTACACCTTC. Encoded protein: CASSQELGPTYGYTF.

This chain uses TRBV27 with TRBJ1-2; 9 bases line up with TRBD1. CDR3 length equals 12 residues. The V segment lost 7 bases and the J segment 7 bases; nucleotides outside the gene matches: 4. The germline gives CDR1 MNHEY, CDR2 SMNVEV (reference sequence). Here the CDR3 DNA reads TGTGCCAGCACTACAGGGGGCGGTGGCTACACCTTC. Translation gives CASTTGGGGYTF.